The clone carrying this T cell receptor beta chain was recorded many times. Its specificity is unknown. Time point noted: newly diagnosed GD, antithyroid drugs for less than 3 months. From RNA extracted from PBMCs, the TCR library was made. Diagnoses of Graves' disease were made by American Thyroid Association guidelines. The authors drew around 9 milliliters of peripheral blood into EDTA tubes. Trimming cost V 3 bases and J 3 bases; bases outside gene matches: 5. CDR1 and CDR2 from the germline V gene are SGHDT and YYEEEE. The CDR3 covers 15 residues. CDR3-region Arm-PCR and iRepertoire HTBI primers produced the TCR beta libraries. TCRdb reprocessed the multiplex PCR reads via MiXCR and lists one record per CDR3 protein. The repertoire holds roughly 430,000 distinct CDR3 sequences, with approximately 16% as singletons. This sample is drawn from a study of regulatory T cells in long-lasting Graves disease. Notes on the study in general: There was favoring of TRBV28, TRBJ1-2 and TRBJ2-5 in persistent disease.

This sample was also put to use in a study of T cells in Graves' hyperthyroidism and ophthalmopathy.

The sample here was peripheral blood mononuclear cells (PBMCs), taken at new diagnosis, from a patient treated with antithyroid drugs. V usage is TRBV5-6 and J usage is TRBJ1-5; 8 bases agree with TRBD1. This TCR was sampled from a woman in her 30s with Graves disease. CDR3 in DNA: TGTGCCAGCAGCTCCGGACAGGGCGACAATCAGCCCCAGCATTTT. Residues: CASSSGQGDNQPQHF.